What follows describes a single T cell receptor (beta chain). Its antigen is as yet unknown. CDR3 length: 15 residues. V lost 6 bases to trimming and J lost 0 bases; unmatched junction nucleotides: 2. The V gene's germline CDR1 is SGHTA and CDR2 FQGNSA. PCR primers comprised 60 Vbeta and 13 Jbeta primers. The protocol was immunoSEQ multiplex PCR, while the TCRdb copy is restricted to in-frame clones and leaves out a portion. The repertoire has roughly 100,000 clones, roughly two thirds of them found once; the top ten carry about 3.5%. The record originates from a study of cytomegalovirus exposure and HLA in healthy donors. General study results and limits: Accurate prediction of most subjects' HLA-A and HLA-B alleles from TCR beta sequences was reported. TCR beta chains associated with HLA were, in a later analysis, more clonally expanded than equally common others. Most observed TCR sequences were rare, whereas some public TCRs were detected in many donors.

V gene TRBV7-2 combines with J gene TRBJ2-1; 10 bases align to TRBD2. Sequencing used PBMCs. The receptor was isolated from a man aged 25-45 years in good health and CMV-seronegative. Written as DNA, the CDR3 is TGTGCCAGCAGATCTAGCGGGAGCTCCTACAATGAGCAGTTCTTC. It encodes CASRSSGSSYNEQFF.